This T cell receptor (beta chain) appears in the sequencing data of a study of early T cells in non-severe SARS-CoV-2 infection. TCRdb analysed the 5' RACE reads with MiXCR anew, one entry per CDR3 protein. The table lists approximately 83,000 distinct CDR3 sequences, 11% to 15% of them singletons, with roughly 3.1% in the top ten. V lost 1 base to trimming and J lost 4 bases; unmatched junction nucleotides: 11. CDR3 size: 16 residues. Per the germline V gene, CDR1 is SQVTM and CDR2 is ANQGSEA. This clonotype was seen a few times. This receptor was identified in an adult who was a healthcare worker with PCR-confirmed SARS-CoV-2 infection or an uninfected control (not recorded which). The genes are TRBV29-1 and TRBJ2-7; the match to TRBD2 covers 9 bases. Specimen: whole blood. The CDR3: CSVEGVAGANIYEQYF. The CDR3 region has the DNA TGCAGCGTTGAAGGGGTAGCGGGAGCGAATATTTACGAGCAGTACTTC.